The present TCR beta chain was sequenced within a study of breast tumors, draining lymph nodes, adjacent tissues. Study findings and constraints: Compared with lymph nodes, tumors were less diverse; compared with nontumor tissue, more.

Remarks on this clonotype: Antigen specificity is unknown.

TCRdb reprocessed the multiplex PCR reads via MiXCR and lists one record per CDR3 protein. Among about 230,000 distinct CDR3 sequences, about 34% were seen once, and the ten largest hold roughly 1.3%. Samples came from axillary lymph nodes draining the breast cancer. V was trimmed by 6 bases and J by 6 bases, leaving 18 bases between them. Looked up from germline, CDR1 is PRHDT and CDR2 is FYEKMQ (reference sequence). CDR3 length: 15 residues. The V gene is TRBV13, the J gene TRBJ2-1, with D uncertain. Sequenced material: axillary lymph node tissue. This sequence originates from a female donor with breast cancer. Some clones in this sample may be carry-over from other donors' samples. The CDR3 protein is CASRRTGYLPNEQFF. The CDR3 coding sequence is TGTGCCAGCAGGCGAACCGGGTACCTCCCCAATGAGCAGTTCTTC.